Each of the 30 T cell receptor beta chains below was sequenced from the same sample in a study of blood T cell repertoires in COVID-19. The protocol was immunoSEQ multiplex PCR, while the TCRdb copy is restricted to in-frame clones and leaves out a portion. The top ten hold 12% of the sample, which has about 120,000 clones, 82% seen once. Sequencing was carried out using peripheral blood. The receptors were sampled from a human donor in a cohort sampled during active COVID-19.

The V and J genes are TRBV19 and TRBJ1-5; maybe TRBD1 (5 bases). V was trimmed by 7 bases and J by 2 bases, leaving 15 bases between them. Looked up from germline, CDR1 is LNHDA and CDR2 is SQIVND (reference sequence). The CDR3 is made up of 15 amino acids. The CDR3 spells CASNIGAGGNQPQHF. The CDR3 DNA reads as TGTGCCAGTAACATCGGCGCGGGGGGCAATCAGCCCCAGCATTTT. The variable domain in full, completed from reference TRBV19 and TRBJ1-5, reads DGGITQSPKYLFRKEGQNVTLSCEQNLNHDAMYWYRQDPGQGLRLIYYSQIVNDFQKGDIAEGYSVSREKKESFPLTVTSAQKNPTAFYLCASNIGAGGNQPQHFGDGTRLSIL.

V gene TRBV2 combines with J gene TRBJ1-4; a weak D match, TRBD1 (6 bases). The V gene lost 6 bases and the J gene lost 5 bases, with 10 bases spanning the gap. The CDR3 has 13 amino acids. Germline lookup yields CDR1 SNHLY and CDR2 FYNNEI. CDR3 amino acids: CASRRTANEKLFF. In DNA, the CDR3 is TGTGCCAGCAGGCGGACAGCAAATGAAAAACTGTTTTTT. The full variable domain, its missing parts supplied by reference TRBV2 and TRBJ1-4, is EPEVTQTPSHQVTQMGQEVILRCVPISNHLYFYWYRQILGQKVEFLVSFYNNEISEKSEIFDDQFSVERPDGSNFTLKIRSTKLEDSAMYFCASRRTANEKLFFGSGTQLSVL.

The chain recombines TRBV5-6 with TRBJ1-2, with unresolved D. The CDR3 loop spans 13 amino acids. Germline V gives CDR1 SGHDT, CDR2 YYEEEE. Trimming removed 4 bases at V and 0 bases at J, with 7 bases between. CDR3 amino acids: CASSAGTNYGYTF. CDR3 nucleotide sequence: TGTGCCAGCAGCGCGGGAACTAACTATGGCTACACCTTC.

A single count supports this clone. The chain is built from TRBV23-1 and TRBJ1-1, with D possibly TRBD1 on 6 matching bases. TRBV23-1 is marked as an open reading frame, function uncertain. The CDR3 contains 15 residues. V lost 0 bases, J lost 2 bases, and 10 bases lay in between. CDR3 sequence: CASSQSGTQNTEAFF. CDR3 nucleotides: TGCGCCAGCAGTCAATCGGGGACACAAAACACTGAAGCTTTCTTT.

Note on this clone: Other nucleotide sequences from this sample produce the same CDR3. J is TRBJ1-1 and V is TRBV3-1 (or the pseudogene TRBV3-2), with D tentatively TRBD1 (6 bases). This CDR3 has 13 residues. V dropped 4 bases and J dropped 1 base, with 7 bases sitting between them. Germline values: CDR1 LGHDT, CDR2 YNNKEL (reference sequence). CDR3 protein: CASSPQGNTEAFF. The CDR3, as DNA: TGTGCCAGCAGCCCACAGGGGAACACTGAAGCTTTCTTT.

DNA of the CDR3: TGTGCCAGCAGTTCGGACAGGGAAACTGAAGCTTTCTTT. The encoded protein is CASSSDRETEAFF. The chain employs TRBV2 and TRBJ1-1; 8 bases are shared with TRBD1. The CDR3 covers 13 residues. The germline CDR1 and CDR2 sequences are SNHLY and FYNNEI. J lost 5 bases, V lost 5 bases, and 4 bases had no gene match. Variable domain in full (rest from reference TRBV2 and TRBJ1-1): EPEVTQTPSHQVTQMGQEVILRCVPISNHLYFYWYRQILGQKVEFLVSFYNNEISEKSEIFDDQFSVERPDGSNFTLKIRSTKLEDSAMYFCASSSDRETEAFFGQGTRLTVV.

CDR3 bases: TGTGCCAGCAGCTTCGGGTTGACCAAGTTGCTCTCTGGAAACACCATATATTTT. Translation: CASSFGLTKLLSGNTIYF. The rearrangement uses TRBV7-9 and TRBJ1-3, with unresolved D. Trimming took off 3 bases at V and 0 bases at J, with 18 bases between the two ends. In germline, CDR1 is SEHNR, CDR2 FQNEAQ (reference sequence). The CDR3 spans 18 residues.

Here the CDR3 DNA reads TGTGCCTATCGAACCCAGGCCTACAATGAGCAGTTCTTC. It encodes CAYRTQAYNEQFF. The J gene is TRBJ2-1, the V gene TRBV5-6, with no clear D. CDR1 and CDR2 (germline): SGHDT, YYEEEE. CDR3 length: 13 residues. Trimming removed 10 bases at V and 2 bases at J, with 13 bases between.

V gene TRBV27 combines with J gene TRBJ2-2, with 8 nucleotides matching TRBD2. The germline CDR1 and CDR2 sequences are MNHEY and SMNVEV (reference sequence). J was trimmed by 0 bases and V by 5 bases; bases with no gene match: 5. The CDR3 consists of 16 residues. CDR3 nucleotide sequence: TGTGCCAGCAGTAATATAGCGGGGCCGAACACCGGGGAGCTGTTTTTT. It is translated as CASSNIAGPNTGELFF.

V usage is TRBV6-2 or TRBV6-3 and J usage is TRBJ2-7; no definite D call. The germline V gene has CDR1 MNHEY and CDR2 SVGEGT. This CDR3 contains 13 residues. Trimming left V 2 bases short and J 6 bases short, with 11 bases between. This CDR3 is CASSYMRGGEQYF. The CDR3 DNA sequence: TGTGCCAGCAGTTACATGAGAGGCGGCGAGCAGTACTTC.

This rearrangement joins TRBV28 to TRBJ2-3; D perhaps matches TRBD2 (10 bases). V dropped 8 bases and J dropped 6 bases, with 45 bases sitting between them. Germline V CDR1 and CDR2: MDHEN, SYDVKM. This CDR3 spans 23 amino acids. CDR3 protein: CASPPVVGQGGSGGPRLGDTQYF. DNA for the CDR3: TGTGCCAGCCCCCCGGTGGTGGGACAGGGAGGTAGCGGGGGGCCCCGTTTAGGGGATACGCAGTATTTT.

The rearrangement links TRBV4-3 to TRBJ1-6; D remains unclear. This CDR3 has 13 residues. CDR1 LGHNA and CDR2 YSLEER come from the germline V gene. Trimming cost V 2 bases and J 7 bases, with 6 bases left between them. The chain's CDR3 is CASSQLRNSPLHF. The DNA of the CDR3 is TGCGCCAGCAGCCAATTGAGGAATTCACCCCTCCACTTT.

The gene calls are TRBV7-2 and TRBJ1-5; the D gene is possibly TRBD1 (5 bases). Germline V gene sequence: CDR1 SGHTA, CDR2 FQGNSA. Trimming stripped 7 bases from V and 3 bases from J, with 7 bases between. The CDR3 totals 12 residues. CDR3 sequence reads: CASKGYNQPQHF. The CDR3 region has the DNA TGTGCCAGCAAGGGGTACAATCAGCCCCAGCATTTT. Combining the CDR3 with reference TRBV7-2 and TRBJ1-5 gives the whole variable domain GAGVSQSPSNKVTEKGKDVELRCDPISGHTALYWYRQSLGQGLEFLIYFQGNSAPDKSGLPSDRFSAERTGGSVSTLTIQRTQQEDSAVYLCASKGYNQPQHFGDGTRLSIL.

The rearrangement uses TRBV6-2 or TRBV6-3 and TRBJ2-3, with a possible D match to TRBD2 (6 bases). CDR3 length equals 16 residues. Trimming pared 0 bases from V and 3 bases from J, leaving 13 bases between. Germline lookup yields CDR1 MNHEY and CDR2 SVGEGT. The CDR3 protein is CASSYSLAAKTDTQYF. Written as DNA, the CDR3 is TGTGCCAGCAGTTACTCGTTAGCGGCTAAAACAGATACGCAGTATTTT.

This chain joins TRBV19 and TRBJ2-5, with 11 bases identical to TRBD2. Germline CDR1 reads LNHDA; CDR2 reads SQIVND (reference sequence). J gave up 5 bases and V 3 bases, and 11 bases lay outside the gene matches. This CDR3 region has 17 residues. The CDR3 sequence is CASSMIAGGAWAETQYF. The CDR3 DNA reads TGTGCCAGTAGTATGATAGCGGGGGGGGCCTGGGCTGAGACCCAGTACTTC.

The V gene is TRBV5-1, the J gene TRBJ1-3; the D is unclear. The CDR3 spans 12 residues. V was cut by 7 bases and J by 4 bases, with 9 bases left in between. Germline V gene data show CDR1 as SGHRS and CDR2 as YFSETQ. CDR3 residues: CASGGGGNTIYF. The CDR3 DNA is TGCGCCAGCGGAGGTGGAGGAAACACCATATATTTT.

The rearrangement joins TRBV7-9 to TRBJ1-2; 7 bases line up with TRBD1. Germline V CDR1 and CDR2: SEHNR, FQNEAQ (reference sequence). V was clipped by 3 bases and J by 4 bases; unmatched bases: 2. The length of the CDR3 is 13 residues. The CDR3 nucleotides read TGTGCCAGCAGCTTGGGACAGCCCTATGGCTACACCTTC. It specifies CASSLGQPYGYTF.

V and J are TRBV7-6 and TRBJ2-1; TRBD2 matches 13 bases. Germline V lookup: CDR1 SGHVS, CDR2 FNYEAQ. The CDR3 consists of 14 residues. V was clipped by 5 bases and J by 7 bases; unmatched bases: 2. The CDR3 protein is CASSTSGGANEQFF. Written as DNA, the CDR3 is TGTGCCAGCAGCACTAGCGGGGGGGCAAATGAGCAGTTCTTC.

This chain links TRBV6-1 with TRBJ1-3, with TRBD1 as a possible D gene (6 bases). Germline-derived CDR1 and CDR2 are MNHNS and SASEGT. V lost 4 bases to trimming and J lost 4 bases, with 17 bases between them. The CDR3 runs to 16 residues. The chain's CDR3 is CASSVAGVAFGNTIYF. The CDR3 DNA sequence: TGTGCCAGCAGTGTCGCAGGGGTGGCGTTCGGAAACACCATATATTTT.

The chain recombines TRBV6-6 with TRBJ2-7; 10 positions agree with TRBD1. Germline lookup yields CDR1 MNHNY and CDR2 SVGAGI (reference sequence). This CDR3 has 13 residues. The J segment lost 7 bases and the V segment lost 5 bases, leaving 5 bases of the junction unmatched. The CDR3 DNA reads TGTGCCAGCAGTCGGACAGGGGGGAGAGAGCAGTACTTC. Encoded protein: CASSRTGGREQYF.

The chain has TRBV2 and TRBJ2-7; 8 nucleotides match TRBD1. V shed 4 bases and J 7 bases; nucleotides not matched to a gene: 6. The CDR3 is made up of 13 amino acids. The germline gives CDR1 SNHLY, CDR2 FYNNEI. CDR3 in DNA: TGTGCCAGCAGTGGATTACAGGGGGGAGAGCAGTACTTC. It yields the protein CASSGLQGGEQYF. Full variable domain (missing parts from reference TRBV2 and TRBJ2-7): EPEVTQTPSHQVTQMGQEVILRCVPISNHLYFYWYRQILGQKVEFLVSFYNNEISEKSEIFDDQFSVERPDGSNFTLKIRSTKLEDSAMYFCASSGLQGGEQYFGPGTRLTVT.

CDR3 bases: TGTGCCATCAGTGAGTCCCCGGGGGGGGAAAAAACATTCGTAGCTTTCTTT. Its translation is CAISESPGGEKTFVAFF. The rearrangement links TRBV10-3 to TRBJ1-1; weak D call: TRBD1 (5 bases). The CDR3 is 17 residues long. Germline V CDR1 and CDR2: ENHRY, SYGVKD. Trimming took 0 bases from V and 10 from J, leaving 24 bases between them.

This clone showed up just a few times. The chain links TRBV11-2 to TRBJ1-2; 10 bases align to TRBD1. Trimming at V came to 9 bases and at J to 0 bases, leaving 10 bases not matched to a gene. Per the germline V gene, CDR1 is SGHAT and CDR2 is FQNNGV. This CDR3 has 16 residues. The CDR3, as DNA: TGTGCCAGGGATATCCGAGGACAGGGGGCTAACTATGGCTACACCTTC. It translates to CARDIRGQGANYGYTF. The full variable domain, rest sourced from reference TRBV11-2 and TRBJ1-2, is EAGVAQSPRYKIIEKRQSVAFWCNPISGHATLYWYQQILGQGPKLLIQFQNNGVVDDSQLPKDRFSAERLKGVDSTLKIQPAKLEDSAVYLCARDIRGQGANYGYTFGSGTRLTVV.

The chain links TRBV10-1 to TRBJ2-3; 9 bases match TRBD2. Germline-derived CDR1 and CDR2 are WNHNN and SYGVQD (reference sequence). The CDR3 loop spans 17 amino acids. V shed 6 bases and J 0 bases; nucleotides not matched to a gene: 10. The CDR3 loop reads CASSRRRAGGSTDTQYF. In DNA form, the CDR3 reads TGCGCCAGCAGCCGACGGAGAGCGGGGGGTAGCACAGATACGCAGTATTTT.

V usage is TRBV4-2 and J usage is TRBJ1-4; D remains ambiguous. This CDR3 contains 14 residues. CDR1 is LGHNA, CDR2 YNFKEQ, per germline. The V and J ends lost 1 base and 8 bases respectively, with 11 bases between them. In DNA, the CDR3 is TGTGCCAGCAGCCAAGGGGAGTTAGGGGAAAAACTGTTTTTT. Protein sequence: CASSQGELGEKLFF.

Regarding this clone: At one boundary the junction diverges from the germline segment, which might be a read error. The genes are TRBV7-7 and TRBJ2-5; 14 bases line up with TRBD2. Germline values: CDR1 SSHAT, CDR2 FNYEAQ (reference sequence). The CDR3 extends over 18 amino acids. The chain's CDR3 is CASSLRRLGLAGEETQYF. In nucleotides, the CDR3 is TGTGCTAGCAGCTTAAGGAGGCTGGGACTAGCGGGAGAAGAGACCCAGTACTTC.

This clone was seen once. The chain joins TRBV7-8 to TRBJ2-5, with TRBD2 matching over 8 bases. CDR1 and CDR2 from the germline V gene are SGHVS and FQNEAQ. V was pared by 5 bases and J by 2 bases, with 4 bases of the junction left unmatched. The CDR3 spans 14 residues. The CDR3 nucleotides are TGTGCCAGCAGCCAACTAGCGGTACAAGAGACCCAGTACTTC. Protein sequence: CASSQLAVQETQYF.

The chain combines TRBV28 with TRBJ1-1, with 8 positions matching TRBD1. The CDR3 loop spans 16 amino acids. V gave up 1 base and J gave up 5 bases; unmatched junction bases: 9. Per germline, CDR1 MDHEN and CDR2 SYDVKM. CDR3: CASSLLQGAGRTEAFF. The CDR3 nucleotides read TGTGCCAGCAGTTTATTGCAGGGGGCGGGTAGAACTGAAGCTTTCTTT. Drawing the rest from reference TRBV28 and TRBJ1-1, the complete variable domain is DVKVTQSSRYLVKRTGEKVFLECVQDMDHENMFWYRQDPGLGLRLIYFSYDVKMKEKGDIPEGYSVSREKKERFSLILESASTNQTSMYLCASSLLQGAGRTEAFFGQGTRLTVV.

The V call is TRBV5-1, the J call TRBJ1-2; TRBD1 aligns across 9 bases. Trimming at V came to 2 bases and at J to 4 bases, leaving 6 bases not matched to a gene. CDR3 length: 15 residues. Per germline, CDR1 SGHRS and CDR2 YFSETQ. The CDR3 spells CASSLGQGKGYGYTF. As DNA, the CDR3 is TGCGCCAGCAGCTTAGGACAGGGGAAGGGCTATGGCTACACCTTC. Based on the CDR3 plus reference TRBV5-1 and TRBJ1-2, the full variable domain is KAGVTQTPRYLIKTRGQQVTLSCSPISGHRSVSWYQQTPGQGLQFLFEYFSETQRNKGNFPGRFSGRQFSNSRSEMNVSTLELGDSALYLCASSLGQGKGYGYTFGSGTRLTVV.

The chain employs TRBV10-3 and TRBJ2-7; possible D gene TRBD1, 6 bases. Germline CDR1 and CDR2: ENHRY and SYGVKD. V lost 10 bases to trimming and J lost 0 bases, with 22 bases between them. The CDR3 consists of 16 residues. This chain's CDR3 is CATSRAITGFSYEQYF. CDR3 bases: TGTGCCACCAGCCGGGCAATAACAGGGTTCTCCTACGAGCAGTACTTC.